Presented here are 5 T cell receptor beta chains from one specimen sequenced in a study of cytomegalovirus exposure and HLA in healthy donors. Vbeta (60) and Jbeta (13) primers were used in the PCR. Clones were read by immunoSEQ multiplex PCR, and TCRdb kept only the in-frame ones, dropping some. The sample has over 110,000 clones; approximately 84% are singletons. The sequenced material came from PBMCs. These receptors all stem from a woman between 55 and 75 years old in good health and CMV-seropositive.

This clone was counted only a few times. This chain uses TRBV28 with TRBJ2-7; 10 positions match TRBD1. The CDR3 runs 15 residues. V was pared by 6 bases and J by 3 bases, with 8 bases of the junction left unmatched. Germline V CDR1 and CDR2: MDHEN, SYDVKM. This CDR3 reads CASSLGQGEIYEQYF. In DNA form, the CDR3 reads TGTGCCAGCAGCCTCGGACAGGGGGAAATCTACGAGCAGTACTTC.

The V gene is TRBV7-3, the J gene TRBJ2-5; D perhaps matches TRBD1 (7 bases). Germline lookup yields CDR1 SGHTA and CDR2 FQGTGA. This CDR3 comprises 15 residues. V gave up 5 bases and J gave up 0 bases, with 13 bases separating them. The CDR3 nucleotides are TGTGCCAGCAGCGCGGGACAGCCTTACCAAGAGACCCAGTACTTC. Protein: CASSAGQPYQETQYF.

V usage is TRBV27 and J usage is TRBJ2-1, with a possible D match to TRBD2 (5 bases). The germline V and J ends were trimmed by 6 bases and 5 bases, with 20 bases remaining between them. The CDR3 loop spans 16 amino acids. Germline CDR1 is MNHEY and CDR2 is SMNVEV (reference sequence). CDR3 nucleotides: TGTGCCAGCAGACCAGTACTATCGGGAAGGAACAATGAGCAGTTCTTC. Translation: CASRPVLSGRNNEQFF.

V usage is TRBV29-1 and J usage is TRBJ2-2; 7 bases align to TRBD2. Germline V gene sequence: CDR1 SQVTM, CDR2 ANQGSEA. V was clipped by 6 bases and J by 5 bases; unmatched bases: 6. The CDR3 spans 13 residues. The CDR3 DNA reads as TGCAGCGTCTCACTAGCGAGGACCGGGGAGCTGTTTTTT. As protein: CSVSLARTGELFF.

Here the CDR3 DNA reads TGCGCCAGCAGCCCAGAATGGACAGGGGGCGGCAATTACGAGCAGTACTTC. Encoded protein: CASSPEWTGGGNYEQYF. J is TRBJ2-7 and V is TRBV5-1, with 11 bases fitting TRBD1. This CDR3 is built from 17 residues. Germline trimming cut 4 bases from V and 4 bases from J; bases unmatched to any gene: 13. Germline CDR1 is SGHRS and CDR2 is YFSETQ.